The clone carrying this T cell receptor beta chain was seen at least ten times. What it binds is unknown. The sample is drawn from a study of T cells after yellow fever vaccination. Study findings and constraints: The secondary response was weaker, and its peak arrived faster, on day 5 versus 15. Clones from primary vaccination mostly reappeared after the booster (roughly 95% CD4, under 90% CD8). Abundant contaminating clonotypes from the bulk population could appear in FACS-sorted repertoires.

Universal primer sites and UMIs were introduced during 5'RACE template-switching synthesis of TCR cDNA. Each CDR3 protein gets one entry after TCRdb re-called the 5' RACE reads with MiXCR. In the table there are some 400,000 distinct CDR3 sequences, approximately 5.7% of which are singletons. The sequenced sample was PBMCs, obtained 5 days after the yellow fever booster vaccination. The sequence was obtained from a man aged 25 to 40 who received the YFV17D yellow fever vaccine.

The CDR3 here is CASSLVQELVPGLAGYREQFF. CDR3 nucleotide sequence: TGTGCCAGCAGCTTAGTACAAGAGCTCGTCCCGGGACTAGCGGGATATAGGGAGCAGTTCTTC. This sequence joins TRBV11-2 and TRBJ2-1; TRBD2 matches 13 bases. The CDR3 has 21 residues. V lost 1 base and J lost 10; bases outside the gene matches: 22. Germline V gene lookup returns CDR1 SGHAT and CDR2 FQNNGV.